This T cell receptor (beta chain) was observed in a study of beta chain features in type 1 diabetes. Study-level points and caveats: TCRB CDR3s from Type 1 diabetes patients were moderately but significantly shorter in all four CD4+ subsets.

Once sorted, every population was more than 95% pure. The CDR3 sequence is 12 residues long. Germline CDR1 MDHEN, CDR2 SYDVKM. Unmatched junction bases numbered 2, after V lost 7 bases and J lost 3 bases. What was sequenced were expressed TCRB transcripts, since all of the isolated RNA had been reverse transcribed. Repertoires were generated with immunoSEQ multiplex PCR, while TCRdb's copy carries only in-frame clones and drops some. The profile shows roughly 300,000 clones, approximately 8.2% of them singletons. As to this clone: Its cognate antigen is unknown.

Sequencing was done on a sample of central memory CD4+ T cells from blood. The sequence derives from a woman under 30 in good health. V gene TRBV28 combines with J gene TRBJ2-7; 8 bases are shared with TRBD1. The CDR3 loop reads CASMGQVYEQYF. CDR3 nucleotide sequence: TGTGCCAGCATGGGACAGGTCTACGAGCAGTACTTC.